This entry is about one T cell receptor (beta chain). This clone was counted only a few times. Its antigen remains undetermined. The record has no base qualities; no much larger clone is one base away. These data originate in a study of blood T cell repertoires in COVID-19 (TCRdb year 2020). About the study as a whole: Samples from collaborators originated in the United States, Italy and Spain and spanned both the acute and convalescent phases of COVID-19. The prospective study material was composed of cDNA or gDNA derived from T cells, B-cell-depleted T cells, or PBMCs. Where available, HLA class I and class II types were obtained from metadata supplied by the sample provider rather than from assay-based typing. A de-identified subject ID, COVID-19 status, age in years and sex were almost always included in the sample metadata. The samples were drawn from two sources: the first 160 participants of the ongoing ImmuneRACE study, and 950 to 1,500 subjects contributed by 6 global collaborators. The dataset comprised deeply sampled blood TCRbeta repertoires from subjects exposed to, actively infected with, or recovered from COVID-19. The repertoires were released in a freely available public database meant as a resource for research on the immune response to SARS-CoV-2. Overall study results and their limits: The quantity of clinical and demographic metadata differed by source and by participant and was supplied without curation.

TCRbeta CDR3 regions were amplified from genomic DNA by means of the immunoSEQ Assay, a bias-controlled multiplex PCR. In the authors' own workflow: The number of nucleated cells in each sample was estimated from the amplification of reference gene primers within the assay. Sequence reads were collapsed and filtered to measure the absolute abundance of every unique TCRbeta CDR3 rearrangement. Productive Simpson clonality was computed per sample as the square root of Simpson's diversity index over productive rearrangements. As stored in TCRdb, this immuneACCESS dataset retains in-frame rearrangements with V and J assigned. A fraction of the clones does not appear; measured against another copy, unresolved V genes explain less than half of the discrepancy, and the remainder lacks a known reason. V and J calls and clone size are copied from that table; D and trimming were computed from the DNA. This sample gives 250,000 to 300,000 clones in total; about 90% of them show up just once. 5.5% to 8% of the sample is in the top ten clones.

CDR1 is given as MNHEY and CDR2 as SVGAGI, both from the germline V gene. The CDR3 starts with the cysteine, ends with the phenylalanine, and has 15 residues. Only CDR3 DNA is held: 45 bases, read in frame from base 1. Ends trimmed: V by 4 bases, J by 6 bases; bases unmatched to a gene: 9. One collaborating source in Seattle enrolled patients while the patients were actively infected and followed the patients over time throughout the course of disease. Whole blood was collected in K2EDTA tubes by collaborating institutions according to the institutions' own protocols. Collaborator samples were shipped for TCRbeta analysis as frozen whole blood, isolated PBMCs, or DNA extracted from either sample type.

This receptor was taken from a woman in her forties or fifties with COVID-19, enrolled during active disease. What was sequenced was peripheral blood. The chain joins TRBV6-5 to TRBJ2-3; the central 8 bases match TRBD2. The sequence in DNA is TGTGCCAGCAGTTTGTCCGGGAGGGCCGGGGATACGCAGTATTTT. It codes for CASSLSGRAGDTQYF.